The 27 T cell receptor beta chains in this list originate from one sample, sequenced in a study of cytomegalovirus exposure and HLA in healthy donors. Primers: 60 Vbeta forward and 13 Jbeta reverse. Sequenced by immunoSEQ multiplex PCR; TCRdb stores in-frame clones only, minus some. The sample consists of about 180,000 clones, roughly 85% of them appearing once. Sequencing input: PBMCs. The receptors derive from a man in his forties or fifties in good health and CMV-seropositive.

This sequence joins TRBV5-1 and TRBJ2-6; D may be TRBD1 (6 bases). The V end lost 2 bases, the J end lost 0 bases, and 21 bases lay between the germline ends. The CDR3 is 20 amino acids. The germline V gene encodes CDR1 SGHRS and CDR2 YFSETQ. The CDR3 loop reads CASSLSFGDTSDSGANVLTF. In nucleotides, the CDR3 is TGCGCCAGCAGCTTATCGTTCGGGGACACATCTGACTCTGGGGCCAACGTCCTGACTTTC.

The chain has TRBV7-2 and TRBJ1-5, with D perhaps TRBD1 (6 bases). V lost 1 base, J lost 6 bases, and 13 bases lay in between. This CDR3 is 15 amino acids long. CDR1 is SGHTA and CDR2 is FQGNSA in the germline V gene. The CDR3 spells CASSLDPGAGQPQHF. The CDR3 region has the DNA TGTGCCAGCAGCTTAGACCCAGGGGCGGGTCAGCCCCAGCATTTT.

This clone was recorded once. The chain combines TRBV28 with TRBJ1-5; 7 nucleotides line up with TRBD1. Trimming cost V 6 bases and J 0 bases; bases outside gene matches: 5. This CDR3 region has 15 residues. The germline V gene has CDR1 MDHEN and CDR2 SYDVKM. The CDR3 DNA sequence: TGTGCCAGCAGCCCCAGGGGGTATAGCAATCAGCCCCAGCATTTT. Translation: CASSPRGYSNQPQHF.

The chain combines TRBV6-1 with TRBJ2-7, with 9 nucleotides matching TRBD1. V was pared by 10 bases and J by 2 bases, with 12 bases of the junction left unmatched. Germline lookup yields CDR1 MNHNS and CDR2 SASEGT. This CDR3 comprises 15 residues. Here the CDR3 DNA reads TGTGCCACCGACTCCCCGGGACAGGGTACCTACGAGCAGTACTTC. Residues: CATDSPGQGTYEQYF.

This sequence joins TRBV5-1 and TRBJ2-7, with TRBD1 matching over 8 bases. The ends lost 3 bases at V and 5 bases at J; junction bases unmatched: 7. Looked up from germline, CDR1 is SGHRS and CDR2 is YFSETQ. This CDR3 is 14 amino acids long. CDR3 in DNA: TGCGCCAGCAGCTCCACCGGGACAGGTAACGAGCAGTACTTC. Amino acids: CASSSTGTGNEQYF.

The chain couples TRBV6-1 to TRBJ2-1; 11 bases map to TRBD2. The CDR3 has 16 amino acids. Germline CDR1 MNHNS, CDR2 SASEGT. V dropped 4 bases and J dropped 4; count of bases not matched to a gene: 6. This chain's CDR3 is CASSAYSGGGYNEQFF. The CDR3 nucleotides read TGTGCCAGCAGTGCGTATAGCGGGGGGGGATACAATGAGCAGTTCTTC.

This clone was detected only once. The chain has TRBV28 and TRBJ2-7, with D possibly being TRBD2 (6 bases). V was clipped by 5 bases and J by 2 bases, with 7 bases between them. Germline-derived CDR1 and CDR2 are MDHEN and SYDVKM. The CDR3 contains 12 residues. As DNA, the CDR3 is TGTGCCAGCAGTGCGGGGACCTACGAGCAGTACTTC. Translated, it gives CASSAGTYEQYF. Variable domain in full (rest from reference TRBV28 and TRBJ2-7): DVKVTQSSRYLVKRTGEKVFLECVQDMDHENMFWYRQDPGLGLRLIYFSYDVKMKEKGDIPEGYSVSREKKERFSLILESASTNQTSMYLCASSAGTYEQYFGPGTRLTVT.

This clone was found a few times. The CDR3 nucleotides are TGTGCCAGCAGCCAACTAACTGTGGTGGACATTCAGTACTTC. Protein: CASSQLTVVDIQYF. This chain links TRBV14 with TRBJ2-4; D unclear. Trimming took 2 bases from V and 8 from J, leaving 13 bases between them. Germline CDR1 reads SGHDN; CDR2 reads FVKESK. This CDR3 region has 14 residues. The complete variable domain, with remaining parts taken from reference TRBV14 and TRBJ2-4, reads EAGVTQFPSHSVIEKGQTVTLRCDPISGHDNLYWYRRVMGKEIKFLLHFVKESKQDESGMPNNRFLAERTGGTYSTLKVQPAELEDSGVYFCASSQLTVVDIQYFGAGTRLSVL.

This clone was observed a single time. The chain uses TRBV5-1 and TRBJ1-2; 8 bases are a match to TRBD1. The CDR3 covers 14 residues. V was pared by 6 bases and J by 8 bases, with 12 bases of the junction left unmatched. Germline-derived CDR1 and CDR2 are SGHRS and YFSETQ. Written as DNA, the CDR3 is TGCGCCAGCACAAAGGACAGGGAGGATGGGGGCTACACCTTC. It translates to CASTKDREDGGYTF.

This clone was recorded once. The identical CDR3 is also encoded by other nucleotide sequences in the sample. V and J are TRBV7-9 and TRBJ2-5, with TRBD1 matching over 10 bases. The germline V gene has CDR1 SEHNR and CDR2 FQNEAQ (reference sequence). V lost 4 bases and J lost 4; bases outside the gene matches: 6. The CDR3 has 15 amino acids. CDR3 region: CASSSGQGGSETQYF. In DNA, the CDR3 is TGTGCCAGCAGCTCCGGACAGGGGGGGTCAGAGACCCAGTACTTC.

The V and J genes are TRBV18 and TRBJ1-1; no clear D gene. The V and J ends lost 4 bases and 1 base respectively, with 4 bases between them. Germline V lookup: CDR1 KGHSH, CDR2 LQKENI. CDR3 size: 12 residues. As DNA, the CDR3 is TGTGCCAGCTCACAGCAGAACACTGAAGCTTTCTTT. Translating it yields CASSQQNTEAFF.

This sequence joins TRBV9 and TRBJ2-3; the D is unclear. Per the germline V gene, CDR1 is SGDLS and CDR2 is YYNGEE. Trimming removed 0 bases at V and 4 bases at J, with 18 bases between. The CDR3 contains 17 residues. The CDR3 loop reads CASSVAIAQLVPDTQYF. The CDR3 region has the DNA TGTGCCAGCAGCGTAGCTATAGCCCAACTGGTGCCAGATACGCAGTATTTT.

This clone has more than one count but fewer than ten. The chain is built from TRBV6-5 and TRBJ1-2, with D possibly being TRBD1 (5 bases). Germline V gene sequence: CDR1 MNHEY, CDR2 SVGAGI. V shed 2 bases and J shed 4 bases, with 14 bases lying between them. The CDR3 totals 15 residues. The CDR3 protein is CASSYAVGQGYGYTF. The CDR3 bases are TGTGCCAGCAGTTACGCAGTAGGCCAGGGCTATGGCTACACCTTC.

The chain carries TRBV11-3 and TRBJ2-1; TRBD2 aligns across 14 bases. The CDR3 has 17 amino acids. V was clipped by 3 bases and J by 4 bases; unmatched bases: 5. Per germline, CDR1 SGHNT and CDR2 YENEEA. The CDR3 DNA sequence: TGTGCCAGCAGCTTTGGGACTAGCGGGAGTGAGTACAATGAGCAGTTCTTC. This sequence encodes CASSFGTSGSEYNEQFF.

The V gene is TRBV2, the J gene TRBJ1-5; 9 nucleotides match TRBD1. Per the germline V gene, CDR1 is SNHLY and CDR2 is FYNNEI. The CDR3 runs to 13 residues. V was pared by 7 bases and J by 6 bases, with 4 bases of the junction left unmatched. The CDR3 region is CASTGTGSQPQHF. CDR3 coding DNA: TGTGCCAGCACCGGGACAGGGAGTCAGCCCCAGCATTTT. The full variable domain, in which reference TRBV2 and TRBJ1-5 provide the parts outside the CDR3, is EPEVTQTPSHQVTQMGQEVILRCVPISNHLYFYWYRQILGQKVEFLVSFYNNEISEKSEIFDDQFSVERPDGSNFTLKIRSTKLEDSAMYFCASTGTGSQPQHFGDGTRLSIL.

The V and J genes are TRBV28 and TRBJ1-2; 7 bases are shared with TRBD1. The CDR3 spans 14 residues. The V and J ends lost 2 bases and 6 bases, in that order; junction bases with no gene match: 6. The germline V gene has CDR1 MDHEN and CDR2 SYDVKM. In DNA form, the CDR3 reads TGTGCCAGCAGTTTACCCCGGGACAGAGATGGCTACACCTTC. It specifies CASSLPRDRDGYTF.

V usage is TRBV5-1 and J usage is TRBJ2-7; the D is unclear. In germline, CDR1 is SGHRS, CDR2 YFSETQ. V lost 3 bases to trimming and J lost 5 bases, with 12 bases between them. This CDR3 is 13 amino acids long. Here the CDR3 reads CASSYGSYNEQYF. CDR3 DNA: TGCGCCAGCAGCTACGGGTCCTACAACGAGCAGTACTTC.

This chain links TRBV7-3 with TRBJ2-1, with 9 bases that match TRBD1. This CDR3 region has 13 residues. With V trimmed by 4 bases and J by 8 bases, 3 bases remained unmatched. The germline gives CDR1 SGHTA, CDR2 FQGTGA. The CDR3 DNA reads TGTGCCAGCAGCTACACAGGGGGCTATGAGCAGTTCTTC. It yields the protein CASSYTGGYEQFF.

The chain is built from TRBV6-6 and TRBJ1-4; D remains unclear. The germline V gene encodes CDR1 MNHNY and CDR2 SVGAGI (reference sequence). The CDR3 has 15 amino acids. V was shortened by 6 bases and J by 5 bases, with 16 bases between the two germline ends. CDR3 bases: TGTGCCAGCAGCAAGTATCTATCGGGGAATGAAAAACTGTTTTTT. It codes for CASSKYLSGNEKLFF.

This clone was observed a few times. The CDR3 region is CASSATPEYLSNQPQHF. CDR3 in DNA: TGTGCCAGCAGTGCTACGCCGGAGTACCTTAGCAATCAGCCCCAGCATTTT. The chain carries TRBV27 and TRBJ1-5; D not certain. Between the trimmed V and J ends, which lost 5 bases and 0 bases, there was a span of 17 bases. CDR3 length: 17 amino acids. Germline V CDR1 and CDR2: MNHEY, SMNVEV (reference sequence).

The rearrangement uses TRBV28 and TRBJ2-2; 8 nucleotides line up with TRBD1. The CDR3 runs 16 residues. With V trimmed by 7 bases and J by 7 bases, 14 bases remained unmatched. Germline V gives CDR1 MDHEN, CDR2 SYDVKM. This chain's CDR3 is CASTLFGQGAIGELFF. The CDR3 DNA reads as TGTGCCAGCACCCTTTTTGGGCAGGGGGCAATCGGGGAGCTGTTTTTT. The complete variable domain, with remaining parts taken from reference TRBV28 and TRBJ2-2, reads DVKVTQSSRYLVKRTGEKVFLECVQDMDHENMFWYRQDPGLGLRLIYFSYDVKMKEKGDIPEGYSVSREKKERFSLILESASTNQTSMYLCASTLFGQGAIGELFFGEGSRLTVL.

In its sample, this clone was seen a few times. The rearrangement links TRBV19 to TRBJ2-7, with D possibly TRBD2 on 5 matching bases. The germline gives CDR1 LNHDA, CDR2 SQIVND (reference sequence). V shed 3 bases and J shed 5 bases, with 11 bases lying between them. The CDR3 consists of 13 residues. The CDR3 DNA follows: TGTGCCAGTAGTATTCGCCTAGCAGACGAGCAGTACTTC. Protein: CASSIRLADEQYF.

This chain connects TRBV5-1 to TRBJ2-2; TRBD1 might be the D (6 bases). V was clipped by 4 bases and J by 7 bases, with 14 bases between them. The CDR3 sequence is 14 residues long. CDR1 and CDR2 from the germline V gene are SGHRS and YFSETQ. Here the CDR3 reads CASSPTGQDGELFF. The CDR3 coding sequence is TGCGCCAGCAGCCCAACAGGGCAGGACGGGGAGCTGTTTTTT.

In this sample, this clone turned up a few times. The chain combines TRBV7-2 with TRBJ2-5; 14 positions match TRBD2. Looked up from germline, CDR1 is SGHTA and CDR2 is FQGNSA. There are 15 residues in the CDR3. After removal of 4 bases from V and 5 bases from J, the junction contained 3 bases not matched to a gene. CDR3 in amino acids: CASSWTSGRSETQYF. CDR3 bases: TGTGCCAGCAGCTGGACTAGCGGGAGGTCTGAGACCCAGTACTTC.

This chain links TRBV5-4 with TRBJ2-2, with TRBD2 matching over 9 bases. The J segment lost 6 bases and the V segment lost 0 bases, leaving 6 bases of the junction unmatched. This CDR3 spans 16 amino acids. Germline CDR1 SGHNT, CDR2 YYREEE (reference sequence). This CDR3 reads CASSLEGGRASGELFF. The CDR3 DNA follows: TGTGCCAGCAGCTTGGAGGGCGGGAGGGCCTCCGGGGAGCTGTTTTTT.

The chain links TRBV6-6 to TRBJ2-7; 8 bases fit TRBD1. The CDR3 extends over 11 amino acids. V trimming: 7 bases; J trimming: 6 bases; junction bases outside the gene matches: 2. Germline CDR1 reads MNHNY; CDR2 reads SVGAGI (reference sequence). CDR3: CASTDRVEQYF. The CDR3 region has the DNA TGTGCCAGCACGGACAGGGTCGAGCAGTACTTC.

This rearrangement joins TRBV6-5 to TRBJ2-1; D call uncertain. The V gene's germline CDR1 is MNHEY and CDR2 SVGAGI. Trimming cost V 0 bases and J 6 bases, with 6 bases left between them. This CDR3 has 13 residues. CDR3 residues: CASSYSRINEQFF. The CDR3 DNA follows: TGTGCCAGCAGTTACTCGAGGATCAATGAGCAGTTCTTC.